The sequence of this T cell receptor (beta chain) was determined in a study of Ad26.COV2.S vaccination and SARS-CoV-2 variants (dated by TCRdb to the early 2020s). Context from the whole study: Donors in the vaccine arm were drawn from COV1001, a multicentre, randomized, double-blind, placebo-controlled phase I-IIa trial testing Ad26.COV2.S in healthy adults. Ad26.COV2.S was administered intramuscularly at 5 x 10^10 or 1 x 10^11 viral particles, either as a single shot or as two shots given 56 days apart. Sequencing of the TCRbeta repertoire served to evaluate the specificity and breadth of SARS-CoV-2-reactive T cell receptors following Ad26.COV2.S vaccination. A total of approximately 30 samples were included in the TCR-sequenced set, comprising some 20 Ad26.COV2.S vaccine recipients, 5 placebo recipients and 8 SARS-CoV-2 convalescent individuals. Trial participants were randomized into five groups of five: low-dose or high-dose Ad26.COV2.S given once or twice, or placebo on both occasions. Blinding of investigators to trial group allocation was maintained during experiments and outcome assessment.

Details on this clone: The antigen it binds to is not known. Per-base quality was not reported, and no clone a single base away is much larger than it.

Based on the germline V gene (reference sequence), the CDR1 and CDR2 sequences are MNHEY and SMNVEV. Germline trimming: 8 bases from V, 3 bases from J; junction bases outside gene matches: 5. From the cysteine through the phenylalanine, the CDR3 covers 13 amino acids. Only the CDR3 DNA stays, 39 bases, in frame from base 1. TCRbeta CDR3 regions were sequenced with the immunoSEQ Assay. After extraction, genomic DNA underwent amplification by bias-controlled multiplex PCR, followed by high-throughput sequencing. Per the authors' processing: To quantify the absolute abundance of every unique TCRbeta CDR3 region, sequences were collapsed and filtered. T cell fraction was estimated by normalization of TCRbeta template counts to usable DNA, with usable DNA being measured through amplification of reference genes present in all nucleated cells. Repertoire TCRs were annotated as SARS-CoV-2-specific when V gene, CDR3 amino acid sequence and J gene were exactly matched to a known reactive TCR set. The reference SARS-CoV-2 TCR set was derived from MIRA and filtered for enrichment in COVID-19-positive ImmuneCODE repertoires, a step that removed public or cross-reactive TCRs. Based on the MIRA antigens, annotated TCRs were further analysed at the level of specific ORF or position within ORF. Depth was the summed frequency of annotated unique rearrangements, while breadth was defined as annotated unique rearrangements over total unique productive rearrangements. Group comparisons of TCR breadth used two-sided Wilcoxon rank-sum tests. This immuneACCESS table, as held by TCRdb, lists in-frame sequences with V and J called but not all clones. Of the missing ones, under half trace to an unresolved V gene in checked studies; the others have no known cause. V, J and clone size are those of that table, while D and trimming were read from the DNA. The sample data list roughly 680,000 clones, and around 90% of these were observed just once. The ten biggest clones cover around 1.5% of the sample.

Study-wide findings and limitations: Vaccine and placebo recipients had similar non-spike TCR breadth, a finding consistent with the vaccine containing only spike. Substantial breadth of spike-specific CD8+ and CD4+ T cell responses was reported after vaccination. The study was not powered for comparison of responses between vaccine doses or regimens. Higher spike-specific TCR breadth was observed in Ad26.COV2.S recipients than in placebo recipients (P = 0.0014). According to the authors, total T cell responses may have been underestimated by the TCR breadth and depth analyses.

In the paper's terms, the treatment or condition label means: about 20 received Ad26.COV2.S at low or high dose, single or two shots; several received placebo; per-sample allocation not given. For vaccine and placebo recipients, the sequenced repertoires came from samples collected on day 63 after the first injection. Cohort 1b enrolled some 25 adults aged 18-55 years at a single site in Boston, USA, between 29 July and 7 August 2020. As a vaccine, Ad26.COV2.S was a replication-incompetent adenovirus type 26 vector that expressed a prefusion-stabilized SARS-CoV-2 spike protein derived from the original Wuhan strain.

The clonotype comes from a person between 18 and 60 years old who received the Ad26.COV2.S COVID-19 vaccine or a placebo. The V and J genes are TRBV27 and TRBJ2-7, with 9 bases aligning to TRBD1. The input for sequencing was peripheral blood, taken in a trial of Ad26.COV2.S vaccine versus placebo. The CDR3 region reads CASRQGVDYEQYF. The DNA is TGTGCCAGCCGACAGGGGGTCGACTACGAGCAGTACTTC.